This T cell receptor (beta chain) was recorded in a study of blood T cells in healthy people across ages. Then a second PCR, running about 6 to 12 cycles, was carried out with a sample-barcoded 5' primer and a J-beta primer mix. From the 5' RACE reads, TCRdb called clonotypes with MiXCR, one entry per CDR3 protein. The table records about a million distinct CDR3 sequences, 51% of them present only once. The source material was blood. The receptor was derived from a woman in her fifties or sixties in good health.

CDR3 amino acids: CASSLSSGRHSYEQYF. CDR3 sequence (DNA): TGTGCCAGCAGTTTATCGAGCGGGAGGCACTCCTACGAGCAGTACTTC. The chain uses TRBV27 and TRBJ2-7; TRBD2 matches at 9 bases. This CDR3 region has 16 residues. Trimming took 0 bases from V and 0 from J; bases not matched to a gene: 3. Germline assignment: CDR1 MNHEY and CDR2 SMNVEV (reference sequence).